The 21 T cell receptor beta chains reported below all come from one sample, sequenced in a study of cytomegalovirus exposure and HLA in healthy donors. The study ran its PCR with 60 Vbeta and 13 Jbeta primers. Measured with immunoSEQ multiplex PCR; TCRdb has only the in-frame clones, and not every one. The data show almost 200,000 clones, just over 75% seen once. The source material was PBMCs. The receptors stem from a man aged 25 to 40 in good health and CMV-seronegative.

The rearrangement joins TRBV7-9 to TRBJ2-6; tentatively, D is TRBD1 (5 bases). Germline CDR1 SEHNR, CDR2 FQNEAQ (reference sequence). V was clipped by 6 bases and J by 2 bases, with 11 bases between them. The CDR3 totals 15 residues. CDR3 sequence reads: CASRSGQTGANVLTF. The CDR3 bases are TGTGCCAGCAGGTCCGGACAAACTGGGGCCAACGTCCTGACTTTC.

The CDR3 region is CASTGLAGGYNEQFF. The CDR3 nucleotides are TGTGCCAGCACCGGACTAGCGGGAGGCTACAATGAGCAGTTCTTC. J is TRBJ2-1 and V is TRBV6-1, with 14 bases identical to TRBD2. This CDR3 contains 15 residues. The germline CDR1 and CDR2 sequences are MNHNS and SASEGT. Losses at the gene ends were 7 bases for V and 3 bases for J; bases not matched to a gene: 2.

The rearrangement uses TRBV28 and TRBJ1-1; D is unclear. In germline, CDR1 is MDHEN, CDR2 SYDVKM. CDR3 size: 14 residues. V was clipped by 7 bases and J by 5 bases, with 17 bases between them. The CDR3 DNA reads TGTGCCAGCATCGAACTGAGGTTTGGGACTGAAGCTTTCTTT. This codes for CASIELRFGTEAFF.

Written as DNA, the CDR3 is TGTGCCAGCAGTTCTAATTCGGGACTGTTCTACGAGCAGTACTTC. Protein: CASSSNSGLFYEQYF. The chain combines TRBV7-2 with TRBJ2-7, with a tentative D call TRBD2 (6 bases). Germline V gene sequence: CDR1 SGHTA, CDR2 FQGNSA. Trimming stripped 6 bases from V and 3 bases from J, with 18 bases between. CDR3 length: 15 residues. The full variable domain, rest sourced from reference TRBV7-2 and TRBJ2-7, is GAGVSQSPSNKVTEKGKDVELRCDPISGHTALYWYRQSLGQGLEFLIYFQGNSAPDKSGLPSDRFSAERTGGSVSTLTIQRTQQEDSAVYLCASSSNSGLFYEQYFGPGTRLTVT.

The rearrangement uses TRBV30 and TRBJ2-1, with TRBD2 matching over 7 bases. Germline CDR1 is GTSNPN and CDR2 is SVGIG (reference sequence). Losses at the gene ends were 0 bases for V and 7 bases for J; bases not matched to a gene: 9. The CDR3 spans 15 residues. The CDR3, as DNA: TGTGCCTGGAGTGTCGGGGGGAGGGGTGGGAATGAGCAGTTCTTC. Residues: CAWSVGGRGGNEQFF.

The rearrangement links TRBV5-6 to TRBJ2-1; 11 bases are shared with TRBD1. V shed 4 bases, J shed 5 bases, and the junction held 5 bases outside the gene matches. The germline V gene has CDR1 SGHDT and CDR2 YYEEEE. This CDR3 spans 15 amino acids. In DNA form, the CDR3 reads TGTGCCAGCAGCGGTGGACAGGGGGCGGACAATGAGCAGTTCTTC. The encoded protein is CASSGGQGADNEQFF.

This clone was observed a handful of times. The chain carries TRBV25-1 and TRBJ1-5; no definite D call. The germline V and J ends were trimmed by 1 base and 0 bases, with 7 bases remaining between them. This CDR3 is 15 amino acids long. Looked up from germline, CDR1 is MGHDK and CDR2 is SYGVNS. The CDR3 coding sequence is TGTGCCAGCAGTGAATTTTCCTATAGCAATCAGCCCCAGCATTTT. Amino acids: CASSEFSYSNQPQHF.

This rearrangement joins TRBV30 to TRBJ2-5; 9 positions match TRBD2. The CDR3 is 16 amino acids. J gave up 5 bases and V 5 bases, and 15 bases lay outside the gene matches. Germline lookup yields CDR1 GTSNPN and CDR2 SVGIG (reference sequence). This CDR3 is CAWGRREGFFGETQYF. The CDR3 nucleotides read TGTGCCTGGGGGAGGCGGGAGGGTTTTTTCGGGGAGACCCAGTACTTC.

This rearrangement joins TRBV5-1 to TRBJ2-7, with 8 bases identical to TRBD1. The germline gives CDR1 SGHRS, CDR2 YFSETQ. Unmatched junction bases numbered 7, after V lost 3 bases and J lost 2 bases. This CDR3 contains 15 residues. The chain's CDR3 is CASSYRGDRTYEQYF. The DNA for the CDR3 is TGCGCCAGCAGCTACCGCGGGGACAGGACCTACGAGCAGTACTTC.

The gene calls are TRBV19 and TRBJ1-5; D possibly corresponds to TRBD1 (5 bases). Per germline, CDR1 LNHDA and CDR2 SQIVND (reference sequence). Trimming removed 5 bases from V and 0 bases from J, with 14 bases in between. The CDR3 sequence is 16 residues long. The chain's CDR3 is CASSFRQRNSNQPQHF. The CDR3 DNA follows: TGTGCCAGTAGTTTCAGACAGAGAAATAGCAATCAGCCCCAGCATTTT.

CDR3 protein: CASSFPGNVYEQYF. CDR3 coding DNA: TGTGCCAGCAGTTTCCCCGGGAATGTCTACGAGCAGTACTTC. This chain links TRBV28 with TRBJ2-7; maybe TRBD2 (5 bases). Germline V lookup: CDR1 MDHEN, CDR2 SYDVKM. V lost 3 bases and J lost 3, with 12 bases in between. CDR3 length: 14 residues.

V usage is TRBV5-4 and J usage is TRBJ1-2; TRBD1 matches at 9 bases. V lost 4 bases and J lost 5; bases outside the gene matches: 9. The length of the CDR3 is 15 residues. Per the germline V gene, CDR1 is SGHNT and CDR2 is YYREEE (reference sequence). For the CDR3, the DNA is TGTGCCAGCAGCCTGCCCGGGACAGGGCGTTATGGCTACACCTTC. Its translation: CASSLPGTGRYGYTF.

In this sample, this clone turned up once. The CDR3 sequence is CASSPGTGFYEQYF. In DNA, the CDR3 is TGTGCCAGCAGCCCAGGCACAGGGTTTTACGAGCAGTACTTC. The chain combines TRBV7-2 with TRBJ2-7; tentatively, D is TRBD1 (6 bases). V was pared by 5 bases and J by 4 bases, with 15 bases between. There are 14 residues in the CDR3. Germline assignment: CDR1 SGHTA and CDR2 FQGNSA.

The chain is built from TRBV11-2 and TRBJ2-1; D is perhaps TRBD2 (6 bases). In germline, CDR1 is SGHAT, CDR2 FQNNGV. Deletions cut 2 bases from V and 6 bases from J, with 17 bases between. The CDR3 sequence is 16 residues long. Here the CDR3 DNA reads TGTGCCAGCAGCTTACAGTCTAGCGAAAGCTCCAATGAGCAGTTCTTC. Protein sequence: CASSLQSSESSNEQFF.

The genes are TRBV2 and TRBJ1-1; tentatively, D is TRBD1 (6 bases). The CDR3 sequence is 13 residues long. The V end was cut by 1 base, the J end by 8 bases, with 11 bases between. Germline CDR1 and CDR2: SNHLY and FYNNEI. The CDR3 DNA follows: TGTGCCAGCAGTGAAGAATCAGGGACAGAAGCTTTCTTT. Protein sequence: CASSEESGTEAFF.

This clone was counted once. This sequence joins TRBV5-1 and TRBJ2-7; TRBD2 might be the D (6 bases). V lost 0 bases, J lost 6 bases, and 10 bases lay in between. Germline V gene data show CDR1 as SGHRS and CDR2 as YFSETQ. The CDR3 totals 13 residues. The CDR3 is CASSLVGGLEQYF. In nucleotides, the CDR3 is TGCGCCAGCAGCTTGGTAGGAGGGCTCGAGCAGTACTTC.

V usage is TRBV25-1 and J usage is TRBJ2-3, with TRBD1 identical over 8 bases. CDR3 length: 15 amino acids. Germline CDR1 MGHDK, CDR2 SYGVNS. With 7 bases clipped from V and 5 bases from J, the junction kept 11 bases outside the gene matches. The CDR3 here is CASNQGAFQGDTQYF. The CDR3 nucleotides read TGTGCCAGCAACCAGGGGGCATTTCAGGGAGATACGCAGTATTTT.

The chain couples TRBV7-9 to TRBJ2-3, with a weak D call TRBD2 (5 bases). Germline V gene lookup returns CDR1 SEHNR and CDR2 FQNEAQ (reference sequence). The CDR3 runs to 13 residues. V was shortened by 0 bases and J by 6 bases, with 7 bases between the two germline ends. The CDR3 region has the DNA TGTGCCAGCAGCTTAGCGGGAGCTGATACGCAGTATTTT. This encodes CASSLAGADTQYF. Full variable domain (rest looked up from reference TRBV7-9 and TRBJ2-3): DTGVSQNPRHKITKRGQNVTFRCDPISEHNRLYWYRQTLGQGPEFLTYFQNEAQLEKSRLLSDRFSAERPKGSFSTLEIQRTEQGDSAMYLCASSLAGADTQYFGPGTRLTVL.

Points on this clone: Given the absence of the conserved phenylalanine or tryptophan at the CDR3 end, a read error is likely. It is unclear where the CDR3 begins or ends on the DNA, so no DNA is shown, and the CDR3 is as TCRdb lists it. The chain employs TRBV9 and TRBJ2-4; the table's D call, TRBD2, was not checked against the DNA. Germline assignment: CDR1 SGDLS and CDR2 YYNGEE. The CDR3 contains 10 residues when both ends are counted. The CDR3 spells CASSVGLGGI.

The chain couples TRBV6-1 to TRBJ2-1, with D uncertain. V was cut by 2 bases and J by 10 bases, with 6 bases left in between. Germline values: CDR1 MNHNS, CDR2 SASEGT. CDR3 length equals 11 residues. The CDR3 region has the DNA TGTGCCAGCAGTGAATTCAGGGAGCAGTTCTTC. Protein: CASSEFREQFF.

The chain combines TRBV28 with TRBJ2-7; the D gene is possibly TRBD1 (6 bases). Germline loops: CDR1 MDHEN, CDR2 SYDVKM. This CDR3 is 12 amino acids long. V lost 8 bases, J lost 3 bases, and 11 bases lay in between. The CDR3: CASYETGYEQYF. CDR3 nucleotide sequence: TGTGCCAGCTATGAGACAGGCTACGAGCAGTACTTC.